The sequence of this T cell receptor beta chain was determined in a study of blood T cells in healthy people across ages. Study-wide points: Compared with aged donors, long-lived donors showed fewer expanded clones, suggesting selection.

The use of a sample-barcoded 5' primer and a J-beta primer mix characterized a second PCR of about 7 to 12 cycles. MiXCR, applied by TCRdb to the 5' RACE reads, yields one record per CDR3 protein. The sample yields hundreds of thousands of distinct CDR3 sequences, roughly 30% seen once. In germline, CDR1 is GTSNPN, CDR2 SVGIG (reference sequence). This CDR3 is 13 amino acids long. V was trimmed by 0 bases and J by 0 bases, leaving 5 bases between them. Comment on this clonotype: What it binds is unknown.

The genes are TRBV30 and TRBJ1-2, with D hard to call. The material sequenced was blood. The receptor was isolated from a woman of 80 years or more in good health. CDR3 amino acids: CAWSVSPNYGYTF. Here the CDR3 DNA reads TGTGCCTGGAGTGTTAGCCCTAACTATGGCTACACCTTC.